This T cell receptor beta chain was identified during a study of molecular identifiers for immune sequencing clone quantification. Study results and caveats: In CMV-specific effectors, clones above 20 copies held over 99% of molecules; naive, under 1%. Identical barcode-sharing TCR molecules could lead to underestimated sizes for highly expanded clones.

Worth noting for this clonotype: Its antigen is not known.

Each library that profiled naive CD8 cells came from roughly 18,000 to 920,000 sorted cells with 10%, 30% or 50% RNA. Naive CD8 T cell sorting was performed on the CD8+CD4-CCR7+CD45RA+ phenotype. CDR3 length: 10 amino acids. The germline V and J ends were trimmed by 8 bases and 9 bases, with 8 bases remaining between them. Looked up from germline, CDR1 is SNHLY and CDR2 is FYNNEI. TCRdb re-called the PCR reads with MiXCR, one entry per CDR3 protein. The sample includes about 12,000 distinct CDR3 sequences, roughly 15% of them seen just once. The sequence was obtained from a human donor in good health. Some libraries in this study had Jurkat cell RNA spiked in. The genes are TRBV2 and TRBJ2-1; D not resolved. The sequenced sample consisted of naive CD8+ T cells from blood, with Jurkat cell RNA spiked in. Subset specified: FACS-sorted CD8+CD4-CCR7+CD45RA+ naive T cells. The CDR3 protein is CASEFGEQFF. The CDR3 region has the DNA TGTGCCAGCGAGTTTGGTGAGCAGTTCTTC.